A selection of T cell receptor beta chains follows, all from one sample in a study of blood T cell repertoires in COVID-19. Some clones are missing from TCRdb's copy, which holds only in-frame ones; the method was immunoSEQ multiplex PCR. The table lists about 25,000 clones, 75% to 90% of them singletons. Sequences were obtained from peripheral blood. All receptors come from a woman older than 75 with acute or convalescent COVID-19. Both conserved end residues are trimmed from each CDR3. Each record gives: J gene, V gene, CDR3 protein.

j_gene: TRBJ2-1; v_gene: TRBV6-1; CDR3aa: AGSEALGQGYGDEQF
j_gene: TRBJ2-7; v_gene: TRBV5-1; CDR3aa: ASSSGQGALSEQY
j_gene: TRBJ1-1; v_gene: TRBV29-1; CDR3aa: SASDPGIEAF
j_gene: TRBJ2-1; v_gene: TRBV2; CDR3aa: ASSDMGQGRVEQF
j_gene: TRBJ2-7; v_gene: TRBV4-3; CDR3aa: ASSQHPAGGSPYEQY
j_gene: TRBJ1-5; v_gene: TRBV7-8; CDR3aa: ASSLGERNQPQH
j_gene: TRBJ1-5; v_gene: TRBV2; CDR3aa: ASSPGGARQPQH
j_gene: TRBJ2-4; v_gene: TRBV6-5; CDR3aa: ASSYFAGGPKNIQY
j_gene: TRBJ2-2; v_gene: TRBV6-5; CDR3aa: ASSYSSRDTGELF
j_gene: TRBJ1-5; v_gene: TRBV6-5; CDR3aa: ASKSGYSNQPQH
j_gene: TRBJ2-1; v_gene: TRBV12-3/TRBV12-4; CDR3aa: ASTAYDEQF
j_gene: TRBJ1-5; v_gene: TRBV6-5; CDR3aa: ASSDRGGSNQPQH
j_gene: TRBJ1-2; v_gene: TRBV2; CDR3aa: ASSVRALNYGYT
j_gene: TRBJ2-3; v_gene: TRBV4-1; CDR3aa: ASSQDIQALTDTQY
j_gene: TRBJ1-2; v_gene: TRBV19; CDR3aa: ASSKAGGYGYT
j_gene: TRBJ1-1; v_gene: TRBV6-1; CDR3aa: ASSEVGETEAF
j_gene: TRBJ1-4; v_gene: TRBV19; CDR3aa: ASSIRNEKLF
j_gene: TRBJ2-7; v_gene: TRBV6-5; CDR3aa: ASSPWDRASYEQY
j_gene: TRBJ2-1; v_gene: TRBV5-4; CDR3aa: ASSYDSSNEQF
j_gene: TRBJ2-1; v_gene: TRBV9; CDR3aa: ASSTSLLAGGSYNEQF
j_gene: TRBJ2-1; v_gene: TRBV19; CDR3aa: ASSIARTGSNEQF
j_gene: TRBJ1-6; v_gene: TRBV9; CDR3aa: ASSVEGAAQALH
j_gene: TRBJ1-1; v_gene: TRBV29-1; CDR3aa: SVAVVSGANTEAF
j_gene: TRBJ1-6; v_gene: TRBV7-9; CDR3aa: ASSSGVGRSPLH
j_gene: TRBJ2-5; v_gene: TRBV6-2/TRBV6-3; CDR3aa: ASSSQRAGETQY
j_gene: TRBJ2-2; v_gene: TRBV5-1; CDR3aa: ASSLLAGLTGELF
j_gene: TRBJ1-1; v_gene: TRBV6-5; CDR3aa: ASSKTPGDWTEAF
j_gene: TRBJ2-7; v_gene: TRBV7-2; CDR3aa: ASSLQRTYEQY
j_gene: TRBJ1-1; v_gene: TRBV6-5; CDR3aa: ASTLLGQGSVAF
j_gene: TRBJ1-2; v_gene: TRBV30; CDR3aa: AIHRGLDYGYT
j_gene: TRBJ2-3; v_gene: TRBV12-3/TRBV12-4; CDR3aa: ASNRPGTPSY
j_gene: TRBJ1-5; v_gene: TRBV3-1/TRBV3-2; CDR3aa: ASSWGPHSNQPQH
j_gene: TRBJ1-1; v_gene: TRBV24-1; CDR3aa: ATSECLGQGFREAF
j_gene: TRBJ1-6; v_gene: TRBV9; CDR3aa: ASSAQGSPLH
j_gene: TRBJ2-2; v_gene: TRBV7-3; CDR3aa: ASSQTASGTGELF
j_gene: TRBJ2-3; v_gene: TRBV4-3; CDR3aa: ASSQARASGEDTQY
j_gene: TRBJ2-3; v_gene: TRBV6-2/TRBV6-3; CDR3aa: ASSSSSGSTDTQY
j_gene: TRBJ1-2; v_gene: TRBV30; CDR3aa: AWSDVTGAYGYT
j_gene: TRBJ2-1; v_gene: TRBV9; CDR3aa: ASSVPGSEWGLAGGHLSYNEQF
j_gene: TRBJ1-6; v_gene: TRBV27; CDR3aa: ASSPTDSSSYNSPLH
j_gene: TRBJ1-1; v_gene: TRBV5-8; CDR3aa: ASSKNKGAF
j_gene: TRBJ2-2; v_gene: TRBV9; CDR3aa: ASSPGWGLAGEAGELF
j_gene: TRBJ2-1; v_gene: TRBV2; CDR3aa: ASSEGAGQF
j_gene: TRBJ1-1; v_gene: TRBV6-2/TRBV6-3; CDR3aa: ASSPGDNGF
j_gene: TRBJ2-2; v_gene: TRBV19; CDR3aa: ASSASGGGTGELF
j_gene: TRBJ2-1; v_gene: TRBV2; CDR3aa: ASSSGSYNEQF
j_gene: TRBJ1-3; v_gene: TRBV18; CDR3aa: ASSPMTDSGNTIY
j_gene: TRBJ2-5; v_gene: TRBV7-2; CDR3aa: ASSTRRVQTETQY
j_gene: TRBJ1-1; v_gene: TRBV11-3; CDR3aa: ASSSGHGDHRGEAF
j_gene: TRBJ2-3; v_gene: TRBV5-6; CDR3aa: ASSLGTSPGTQY
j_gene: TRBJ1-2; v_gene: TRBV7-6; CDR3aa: ASSPAGFAGNYGYT
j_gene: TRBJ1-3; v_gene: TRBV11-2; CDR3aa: ASSPQRVSGNTIY